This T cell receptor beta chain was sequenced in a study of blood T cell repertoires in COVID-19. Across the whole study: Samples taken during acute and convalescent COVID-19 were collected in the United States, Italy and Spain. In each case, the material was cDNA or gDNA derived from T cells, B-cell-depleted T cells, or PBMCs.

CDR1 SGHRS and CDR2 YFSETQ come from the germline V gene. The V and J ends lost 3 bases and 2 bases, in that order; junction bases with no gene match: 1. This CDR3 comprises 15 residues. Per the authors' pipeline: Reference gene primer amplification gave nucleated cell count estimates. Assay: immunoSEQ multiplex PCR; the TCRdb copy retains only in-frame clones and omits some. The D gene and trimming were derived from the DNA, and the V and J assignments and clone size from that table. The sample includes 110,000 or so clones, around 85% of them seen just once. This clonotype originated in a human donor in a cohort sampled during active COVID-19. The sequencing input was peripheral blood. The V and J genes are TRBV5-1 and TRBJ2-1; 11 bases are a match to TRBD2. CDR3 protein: CASSYSGGAYNEQFF. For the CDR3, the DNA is TGCGCCAGCAGCTATAGCGGGGGGGCCTACAATGAGCAGTTCTTC.